A selection of T cell receptor beta chains follows, all from one sample in a study of early T cells in non-severe SARS-CoV-2 infection. Each CDR3 protein gets one entry after TCRdb re-called the 5' RACE reads with MiXCR. The sample has 100,000 to 140,000 distinct CDR3 sequences, roughly 11% seen once. The sample taken for sequencing was whole blood. These receptors were collected from an adult who was a healthcare worker with PCR-confirmed SARS-CoV-2 infection or an uninfected control (not recorded which). Each CDR3 is given with its conserved first and last residue. D genes are given only for firm matches. A clone size is listed for some rows: how often the clone was seen (once, few, many), or a class if it is expanded.

>TRBV12-3/TRBV12-4|-|-|TRBJ2-2
TGTGCCAGCAGTGCCAATCCCGGGGAGCTGTTTTTT
CASSANPGELFF
>TRBV27|TRBD1|many|TRBJ2-7
TGTGCCAGCACCTCTAACCGGGACAGGGGATACGAGCAGTACTTC
CASTSNRDRGYEQYF
>TRBV5-1|TRBD2|-|TRBJ2-1
TGCGCCAGCAGCGTGGGACTAGCGGGTATCAATGAGCAGTTCTTC
CASSVGLAGINEQFF
>TRBV4-3|-|many|TRBJ2-2
TGCGCCAGCAGCCAAGTTATGAGCACCGGGGAGCTGTTTTTT
CASSQVMSTGELFF
>TRBV12-5|TRBD1|few|TRBJ1-2
TGTGCTAGTGGTTTGGTACCTTCCGGGACAGGGGTGGGGTATGGCTACACCTTC
CASGLVPSGTGVGYGYTF
>TRBV29-1|TRBD2|-|TRBJ2-7
TGCAGCGTTTACGGACTAGCGGGATCCTACGAGCAGTACTTC
CSVYGLAGSYEQYF
>TRBV20-1|TRBD1|-|TRBJ2-7
TGCAGTGCTGCCCCCCGGGACAGGGGGCGCTACGAGCAGTACTTC
CSAAPRDRGRYEQYF
>TRBV4-3|-|-|TRBJ2-3
TGCGCCAGCAGCCTTTATTTCGCAGATACGCAGTATTTT
CASSLYFADTQYF
>TRBV6-2/TRBV6-3|TRBD2|-|TRBJ2-1
TGTGCCAGCAGTTCCCGACTAGCGGAAGACTTCTTC
CASSSRLAEDFF
>TRBV20-1|-|many|TRBJ2-4
TGCAGTGCTAGACTCATCGCGCAACTAGCCAAAAACATTCAGTACTTC
CSARLIAQLAKNIQYF
>TRBV14|TRBD1|-|TRBJ1-6
TGTGCCAGCAGCCGGGACAGGGGTAATTCACCCCTCCACTTT
CASSRDRGNSPLHF
>TRBV5-4|TRBD2|many|TRBJ2-5
TGTGCCAGCAGCCCGGGGACTAGCGTAACGTACCAAGAGACCCAGTACTTC
CASSPGTSVTYQETQYF
>TRBV12-3/TRBV12-4|-|few|TRBJ2-5
TGTGCCAGCAGTTTAGCGGCTAGCCTGGAGACCCAGTACTTC
CASSLAASLETQYF
>TRBV18|TRBD2|-|TRBJ2-5
TGTGCCAGCTCACCCGGGACTAGTTTCGAGACCCAGTACTTC
CASSPGTSFETQYF
>TRBV2|-|few|TRBJ2-1
TGTGCCAGCAAGGCAGCGTTCTCCTACAATGAGCAGTTCTTC
CASKAAFSYNEQFF
>TRBV4-2|-|many|TRBJ2-4
TGTGCCAGCAGCCAAGAATGGCCGGATAAAAACATTCAGTACTTC
CASSQEWPDKNIQYF
>TRBV28|TRBD2|-|TRBJ2-2
TGTGCCAGCAGTTACATTATAGGGACTAGCGGAAACACCGGGGAGCTGTTTTTT
CASSYIIGTSGNTGELFF
>TRBV6-1|TRBD1|few|TRBJ1-5
TGTGCCAGCAGGGGGGACAGGGGGCCTAGCAATCAGCCCCAGCATTTT
CASRGDRGPSNQPQHF
>TRBV11-2|TRBD2|many|TRBJ2-2
TGTGCCAGCACCATCAGCGGGAGCTATTATCCGCGGCGGCTGTTTTTT
CASTISGSYYPRRLFF
>TRBV18|-|few|TRBJ1-1
TGTGCCAGCTCAGGAATGGGCAGGGCAGGCACTGAAGCTTTCTTT
CASSGMGRAGTEAFF
>TRBV7-2|-|few|TRBJ1-5
TGTGCCAGCAGCCTACTTTATCAGCCCCAGCATTTT
CASSLLYQPQHF
>TRBV6-4|-|many|TRBJ2-7
TGTGCCAGCAGATTAGACAGGACGTACGAGCAGTACTTC
CASRLDRTYEQYF
>TRBV6-5|TRBD2|-|TRBJ2-7
TGTGCCAGCAGTTACTGGCGGGAGGGATACTACGAGCAGTACTTC
CASSYWREGYYEQYF
>TRBV6-9|-|many|TRBJ2-7
TGTGCCAGCACCCCGGAGTGGGAGAGGGAGGCCTACGAGCAGTACTTC
CASTPEWEREAYEQYF
>TRBV29-1|-|-|TRBJ2-7
TGCAGCGTTGAAAAGGGATACGAGCAGTACTTC
CSVEKGYEQYF
>TRBV29-1|TRBD2|-|TRBJ2-3
TGCAGCGCCGAGGGACTAGCGGGAGTTGGGGATACGCAGTATTTT
CSAEGLAGVGDTQYF
>TRBV20-1|-|many|TRBJ2-2
TGCAGTGCTAGCCCCCGTCCGAACACCGGGGAGCTGTTTTTT
CSASPRPNTGELFF
>TRBV20-1|-|-|TRBJ1-2
TGCAGTGCTAGAGATACGGGCTATGGCTACACCTTC
CSARDTGYGYTF
>TRBV7-2|-|many|TRBJ2-1
TGTGCCAGCAGCTTAGGCCCCTCGGGAGCCGAGCAGTTCTTC
CASSLGPSGAEQFF
>TRBV5-1|TRBD1|-|TRBJ2-2
TGCGACCCTGGACAGGCGGAAACGAACACCGGGGAGCTGTTTTTT
CDPGQAETNTGELFF
>TRBV28|-|-|TRBJ2-7
TGTGCCAGCGGCTCGACGGGACGAAGCTACGAGCAGTACTTC
CASGSTGRSYEQYF
>TRBV4-3|-|many|TRBJ1-4
TGCGCCAGCAGCCAAGAGTCCAGGGAAATTGAAAAACTGTTTTTT
CASSQESREIEKLFF
>TRBV28|TRBD2|-|TRBJ2-7
TGTGCCAGCAGTTCTCCTAGCGGGAGGGCCTACGAGCAGTACTTC
CASSSPSGRAYEQYF
>TRBV14|TRBD2|-|TRBJ2-5
TGTGCCAGCAGCCCAACCCCACGGACTAGCGGGACTGAAGAGACCCAGTACTTC
CASSPTPRTSGTEETQYF
>TRBV9|-|-|TRBJ2-1
TGTGCCAGCAGCGCAGACTTAGGGGGGTACAATGAGCAGTTCTTC
CASSADLGGYNEQFF
>TRBV7-9|-|many|TRBJ2-5
TGTGCCAGCAGCTTTGGCGGTCGGGCGCGAGAGACCCAGTACTTC
CASSFGGRARETQYF
>TRBV2|-|-|TRBJ1-6
TGTGCCAGCATTGGGGAGCATCTAATCGGATCACCCCTCCACTTT
CASIGEHLIGSPLHF
>TRBV18|-|many|TRBJ1-1
TGTGCCAGCTCACCGGAGGGGCACACTGAAGCTTTCTTT
CASSPEGHTEAFF
>TRBV14|-|many|TRBJ1-5
TGTGCCAGCAGCCCACAGGGCAATCAGCCCCAGCATTTT
CASSPQGNQPQHF
>TRBV11-2|-|few|TRBJ2-5
TGTGCCAGCAGCTTATTTTGGCGGGAACAAGAGACCCAGTACTTC
CASSLFWREQETQYF
>TRBV2|TRBD1|many|TRBJ1-5
TGTGCCAGCAGTGATCGGACAGGGGGTAATCAGCCCCAGCATTTT
CASSDRTGGNQPQHF
>TRBV27|-|few|TRBJ2-7
TGTGCCAGCAGTTTATTGGTGGGAGCTACTTACGAGCAGTACTTC
CASSLLVGATYEQYF
>TRBV4-1|-|few|TRBJ1-5
TGCGCCAGCAGCCAAGAGGGAGGACGGACTAATCAGCCCCAGCATTTT
CASSQEGGRTNQPQHF
>TRBV4-1|-|-|TRBJ2-5
TGCGCCAGCAGCCAAGTTGGCCCAGGGGCCCACCAAGAGACCCAGTACTTC
CASSQVGPGAHQETQYF
>TRBV10-1|-|many|TRBJ2-1
TGCGCCAGCAGTCCCGGAGCCCGTTCAAATGAGCAGTTCTTC
CASSPGARSNEQFF
>TRBV5-6|TRBD2|-|TRBJ2-3
TGTGCCAGCAGCTCAAACACTAGCGGGAGAGGGAGAGATACGCAGTATTTT
CASSSNTSGRGRDTQYF
>TRBV20-1|-|few|TRBJ2-7
TGCAGTGCCAACGGGGTTCCTTCCTACGAGCAGTACTTC
CSANGVPSYEQYF
>TRBV12-3/TRBV12-4|-|-|TRBJ2-5
TGTGCCAGCAGCAAAGGACCCCTTGGAGAGACCCAGTACTTC
CASSKGPLGETQYF
>TRBV9|-|-|TRBJ2-5
TGTGCCAGCAGCATTGCAGGGGGAGGAGAGACCCAGTACTTC
CASSIAGGGETQYF
>TRBV29-1|-|few|TRBJ2-1
TGCAGCGGACGTGTCTCCAATGAGCAGTTCTTC
CSGRVSNEQFF
>TRBV7-2|-|many|TRBJ1-1
TGTGCCAGCAGCCAGACGGCTCCTTTAACTGAAGCTTTCTTT
CASSQTAPLTEAFF
>TRBV20-1|-|many|TRBJ2-7
TGCAGTGCTAGAGATACCACTTCCTACGAGCAGTACTTC
CSARDTTSYEQYF
>TRBV4-2|-|many|TRBJ2-1
TGTGCCAGCAGGGCTAGTCTAGAGAACAATGAGCAGTTCTTC
CASRASLENNEQFF
>TRBV20-1|-|few|TRBJ2-7
TGCAGTGCGCTCCAGCCCCCCTACGAGCAGTACTTC
CSALQPPYEQYF